Listed here are 5 T cell receptor beta chains from one sample, sequenced in a study of control samples from healthy donors and cancer patients. Clones were read by immunoSEQ multiplex PCR, and TCRdb kept only the in-frame ones, dropping some. The sample lists 390,000 or so clones; more than 80% were seen once. The specimen sequenced was PBMCs. The receptors stem from a man between 35 and 55 years old with head and neck cancer.

The CDR3 bases are TGCGCCAGCAGCTTGGATGGAGGGAGGAACACCGGGGAGCTGTTTTTT. Its protein is CASSLDGGRNTGELFF. The chain recombines TRBV5-1 with TRBJ2-2; D is perhaps TRBD2 (6 bases). The CDR3 runs to 16 residues. With 0 bases removed from V and 1 base from J, the gap between germline ends came to 10 bases. From germline, CDR1 is SGHRS and CDR2 YFSETQ.

The genes are TRBV2 and TRBJ2-7; a possible D gene is TRBD1 (6 bases). This CDR3 comprises 14 residues. Trimming pared 4 bases from V and 5 bases from J, leaving 15 bases between. Germline V gene lookup returns CDR1 SNHLY and CDR2 FYNNEI. CDR3 amino acids: CASSAGATSDEQYF. The CDR3 DNA follows: TGTGCCAGCAGTGCAGGGGCTACCTCTGACGAGCAGTACTTC.

The chain is built from TRBV15 and TRBJ1-6; 8 bases are a match to TRBD1. V was pared by 4 bases and J by 5 bases, with 7 bases of the junction left unmatched. The CDR3 length is 16 residues. CDR1 and CDR2 (germline): LNHNV, YYDKDF (reference sequence). The CDR3 protein is CATSIVRTGHNSPLHF. CDR3 bases: TGTGCCACCAGCATAGTAAGGACAGGGCATAATTCACCCCTCCACTTT. Full variable domain (rest looked up from reference TRBV15 and TRBJ1-6): DAMVIQNPRYQVTQFGKPVTLSCSQTLNHNVMYWYQQKSSQAPKLLFHYYDKDFNNEADTPDNFQSRRPNTSFCFLDIRSPGLGDTAMYLCATSIVRTGHNSPLHFGNGTRLTVT.

The chain couples TRBV27 to TRBJ1-2; no reliable D call. The CDR3 length is 13 residues. Germline V lookup: CDR1 MNHEY, CDR2 SMNVEV (reference sequence). Trimming pared 3 bases from V and 8 bases from J, leaving 13 bases between. The CDR3 DNA follows: TGTGCCAGCAGTTTTGGGCCCGCGATGGGCTACACCTTC. Its protein is CASSFGPAMGYTF.

The J gene is TRBJ2-3, the V gene TRBV15; 10 bases agree with TRBD1. The length of the CDR3 is 16 residues. The germline V gene encodes CDR1 LNHNV and CDR2 YYDKDF (reference sequence). Losses at the gene ends were 5 bases for V and 3 bases for J; bases not matched to a gene: 8. CDR3 sequence: CATSATGQGGTDTQYF. The CDR3 DNA reads TGTGCCACCAGCGCTACCGGACAGGGGGGAACAGATACGCAGTATTTT.